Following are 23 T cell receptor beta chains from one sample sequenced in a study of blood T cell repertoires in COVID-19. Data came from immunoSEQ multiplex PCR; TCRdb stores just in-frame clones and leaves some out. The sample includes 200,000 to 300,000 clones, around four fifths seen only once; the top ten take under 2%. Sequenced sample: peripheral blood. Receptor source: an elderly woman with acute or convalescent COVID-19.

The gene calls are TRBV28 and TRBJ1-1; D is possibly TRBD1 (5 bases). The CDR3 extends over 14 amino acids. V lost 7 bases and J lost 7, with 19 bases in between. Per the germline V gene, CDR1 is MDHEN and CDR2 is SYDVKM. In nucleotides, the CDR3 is TGTGCCAGCACCCCACCGCACCGCGGGGGTGAAGCTTTCTTT. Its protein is CASTPPHRGGEAFF.

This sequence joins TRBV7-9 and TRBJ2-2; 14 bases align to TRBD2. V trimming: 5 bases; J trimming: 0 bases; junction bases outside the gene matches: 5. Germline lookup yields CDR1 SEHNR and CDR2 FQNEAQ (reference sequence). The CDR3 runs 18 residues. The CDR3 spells CASSQRLAGGPNTGELFF. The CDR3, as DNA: TGTGCCAGCAGCCAAAGACTAGCGGGAGGGCCGAACACCGGGGAGCTGTTTTTT.

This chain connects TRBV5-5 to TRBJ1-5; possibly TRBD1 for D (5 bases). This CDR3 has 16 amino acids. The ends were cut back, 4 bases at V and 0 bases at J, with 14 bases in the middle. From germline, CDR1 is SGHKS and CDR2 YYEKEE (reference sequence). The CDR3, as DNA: TGTGCCAGCAGCGCCTGGCCGACAGATAGCAATCAGCCCCAGCATTTT. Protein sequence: CASSAWPTDSNQPQHF.

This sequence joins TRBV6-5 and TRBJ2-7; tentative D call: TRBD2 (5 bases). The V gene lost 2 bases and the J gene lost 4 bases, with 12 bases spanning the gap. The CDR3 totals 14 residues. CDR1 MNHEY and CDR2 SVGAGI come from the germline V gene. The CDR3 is CASSYGRRGYEQYF. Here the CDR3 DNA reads TGTGCCAGCAGTTACGGACGTCGGGGATACGAGCAGTACTTC.

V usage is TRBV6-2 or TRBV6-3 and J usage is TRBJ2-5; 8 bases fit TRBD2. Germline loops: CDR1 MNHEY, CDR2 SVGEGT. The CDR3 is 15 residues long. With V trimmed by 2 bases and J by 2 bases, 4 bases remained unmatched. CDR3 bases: TGTGCCAGCAGTTACAGAAGCGGGAGACAAGAGACCCAGTACTTC. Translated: CASSYRSGRQETQYF.

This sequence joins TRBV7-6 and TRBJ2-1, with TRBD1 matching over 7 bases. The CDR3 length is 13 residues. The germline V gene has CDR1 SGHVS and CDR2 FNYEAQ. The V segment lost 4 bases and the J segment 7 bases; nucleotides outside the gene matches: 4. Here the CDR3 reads CASSWDSVNEQFF. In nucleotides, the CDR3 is TGTGCCAGCAGCTGGGACAGCGTGAATGAGCAGTTCTTC.

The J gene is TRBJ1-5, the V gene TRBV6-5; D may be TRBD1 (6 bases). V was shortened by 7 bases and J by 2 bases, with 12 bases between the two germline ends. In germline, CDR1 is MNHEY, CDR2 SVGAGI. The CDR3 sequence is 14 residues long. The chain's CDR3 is CASKVEGGNQPQHF. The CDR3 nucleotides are TGTGCCAGCAAAGTCGAGGGGGGCAATCAGCCCCAGCATTTT.

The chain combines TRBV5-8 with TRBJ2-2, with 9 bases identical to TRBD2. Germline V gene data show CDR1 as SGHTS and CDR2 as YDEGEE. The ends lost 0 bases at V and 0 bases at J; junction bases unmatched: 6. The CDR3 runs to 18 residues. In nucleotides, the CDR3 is TGTGCCAGCAGCTTGGCCTGGCTAGCGGGGTCGAACACCGGGGAGCTGTTTTTT. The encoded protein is CASSLAWLAGSNTGELFF.

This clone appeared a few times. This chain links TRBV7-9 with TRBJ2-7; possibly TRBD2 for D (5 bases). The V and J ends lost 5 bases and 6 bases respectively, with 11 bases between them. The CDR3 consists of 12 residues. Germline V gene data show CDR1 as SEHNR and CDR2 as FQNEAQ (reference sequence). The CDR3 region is CASSPGEGEQYF. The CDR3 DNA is TGTGCCAGCAGCCCAGGCGAGGGCGAGCAGTACTTC.

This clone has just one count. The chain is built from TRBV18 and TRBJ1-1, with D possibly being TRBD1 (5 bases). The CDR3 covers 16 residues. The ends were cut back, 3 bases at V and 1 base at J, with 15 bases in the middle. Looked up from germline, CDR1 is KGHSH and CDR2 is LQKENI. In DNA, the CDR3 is TGTGCCAGCTCACCCGACAGCCCCATAGGGAACACTGAAGCTTTCTTT. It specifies CASSPDSPIGNTEAFF.

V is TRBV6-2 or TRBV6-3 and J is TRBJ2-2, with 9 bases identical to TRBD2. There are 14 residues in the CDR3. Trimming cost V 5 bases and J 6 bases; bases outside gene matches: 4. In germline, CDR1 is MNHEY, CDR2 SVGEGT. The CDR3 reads CASSRSGGPGELFF. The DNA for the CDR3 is TGTGCCAGCAGTCGGAGCGGGGGGCCCGGGGAGCTGTTTTTT.

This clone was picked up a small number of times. CDR3 sequence (DNA): TGCGCCAGCAGGGAAGGGGGTTACGAAAACACCATATATTTT. Amino acids: CASREGGYENTIYF. This chain links TRBV5-1 with TRBJ1-3, with D tentatively TRBD1 (6 bases). The CDR3 has 14 residues. V shed 5 bases and J shed 6 bases, with 15 bases lying between them. The V gene's germline CDR1 is SGHRS and CDR2 YFSETQ.

The CDR3 reads CASTTDRLIYGYTF. The CDR3 bases are TGCGCCAGCACCACGGACAGGCTCATCTATGGCTACACCTTC. V gene TRBV10-2 combines with J gene TRBJ1-2; 7 nucleotides align to TRBD1. There are 14 residues in the CDR3. After removal of 7 bases from V and 4 bases from J, the junction contained 9 bases not matched to a gene. Germline-derived CDR1 and CDR2 are WSHSY and SAAADI.

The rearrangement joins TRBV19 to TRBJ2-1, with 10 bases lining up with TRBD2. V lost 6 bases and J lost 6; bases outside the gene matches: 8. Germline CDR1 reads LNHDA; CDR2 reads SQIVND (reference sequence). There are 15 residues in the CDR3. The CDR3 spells CASRMTGTSVNEQFF. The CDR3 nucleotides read TGTGCCAGTAGAATGACCGGGACTAGCGTCAATGAGCAGTTCTTC.

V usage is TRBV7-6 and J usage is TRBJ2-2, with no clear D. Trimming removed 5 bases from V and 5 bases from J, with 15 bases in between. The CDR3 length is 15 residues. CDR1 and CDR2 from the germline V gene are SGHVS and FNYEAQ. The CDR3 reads CASSPQASQTGELFF. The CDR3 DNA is TGTGCCAGCAGCCCGCAGGCGTCCCAGACCGGGGAGCTGTTTTTT.

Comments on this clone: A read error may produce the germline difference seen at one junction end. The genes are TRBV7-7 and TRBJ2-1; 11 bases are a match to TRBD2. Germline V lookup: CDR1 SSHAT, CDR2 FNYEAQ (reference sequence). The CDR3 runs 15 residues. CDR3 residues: CASSFGLAGLDEQFF. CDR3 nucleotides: TGTGCTAGCAGCTTCGGACTAGCGGGCCTCGATGAGCAGTTCTTC.

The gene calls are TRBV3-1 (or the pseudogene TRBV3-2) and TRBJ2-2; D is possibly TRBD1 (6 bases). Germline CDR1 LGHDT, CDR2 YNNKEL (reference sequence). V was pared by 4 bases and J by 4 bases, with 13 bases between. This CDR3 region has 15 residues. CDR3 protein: CASSRERGITGELFF. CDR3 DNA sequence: TGTGCCAGCAGCCGTGAAAGGGGGATCACCGGGGAGCTGTTTTTT.

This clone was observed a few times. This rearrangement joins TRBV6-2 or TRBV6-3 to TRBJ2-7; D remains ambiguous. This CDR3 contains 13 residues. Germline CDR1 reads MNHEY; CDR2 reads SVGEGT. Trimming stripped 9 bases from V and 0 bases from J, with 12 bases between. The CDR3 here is CARSRRSSYEQYF. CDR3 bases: TGTGCCAGGAGTCGAAGGAGCTCCTACGAGCAGTACTTC.

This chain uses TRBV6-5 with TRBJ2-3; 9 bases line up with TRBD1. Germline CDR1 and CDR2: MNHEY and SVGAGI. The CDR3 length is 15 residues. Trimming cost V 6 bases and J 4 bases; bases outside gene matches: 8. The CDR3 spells CASRPGTGSADTQYF. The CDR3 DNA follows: TGTGCCAGCAGACCCGGGACAGGGTCAGCAGATACGCAGTATTTT.

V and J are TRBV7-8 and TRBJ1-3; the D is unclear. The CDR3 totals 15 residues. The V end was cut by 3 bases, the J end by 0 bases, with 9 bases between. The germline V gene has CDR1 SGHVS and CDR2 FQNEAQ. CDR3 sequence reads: CASSFTESSGNTIYF. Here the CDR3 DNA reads TGTGCCAGCAGCTTCACAGAGAGCTCTGGAAACACCATATATTTT. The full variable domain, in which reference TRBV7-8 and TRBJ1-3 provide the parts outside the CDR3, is GAGVSQSPRYKVAKRGQDVALRCDPISGHVSLFWYQQALGQGPEFLTYFQNEAQLDKSGLPSDRFFAERPEGSVSTLKIQRTQQEDSAVYLCASSFTESSGNTIYFGEGSWLTVV.

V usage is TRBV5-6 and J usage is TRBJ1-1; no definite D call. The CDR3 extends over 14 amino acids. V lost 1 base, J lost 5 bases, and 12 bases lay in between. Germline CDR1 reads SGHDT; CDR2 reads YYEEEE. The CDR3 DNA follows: TGTGCCAGCAGCTTGAGTGCGCTCGGGACTGAAGCTTTCTTT. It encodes CASSLSALGTEAFF.

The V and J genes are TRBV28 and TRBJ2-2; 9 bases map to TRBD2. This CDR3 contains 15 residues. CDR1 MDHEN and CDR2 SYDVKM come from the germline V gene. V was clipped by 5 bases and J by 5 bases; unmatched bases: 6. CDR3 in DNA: TGTGCCAGCAGTAATAGCGGGAGAGTGACCGGGGAGCTGTTTTTT. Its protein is CASSNSGRVTGELFF.

The CDR3 nucleotides are TGTGCCAGCAGCTTAGGCGGGACTAGCGGTTACACAGATACGCAGTATTTT. Translation: CASSLGGTSGYTDTQYF. The chain couples TRBV11-3 to TRBJ2-3; 11 bases line up with TRBD2. CDR1 and CDR2 from the germline V gene are SGHNT and YENEEA. This CDR3 comprises 17 residues. J was trimmed by 2 bases and V by 1 base; bases with no gene match: 5. The variable domain in full, completed from reference TRBV11-3 and TRBJ2-3, reads EAGVVQSPRYKIIEKKQPVAFWCNPISGHNTLYWYLQNLGQGPELLIRYENEEAVDDSQLPKDRFSAERLKGVDSTLKIQPAELGDSAVYLCASSLGGTSGYTDTQYFGPGTRLTVL.